The 18 T cell receptor beta chains in this list originate from one sample, sequenced in a study of shared clonotypes between healthy human individuals. Assay: immunoSEQ multiplex PCR; the TCRdb copy retains only in-frame clones and omits some. The sample carries under 850,000 clones, approximately 72% recorded once. Sequencing used memory CD4+ T cells sorted from blood. Indicated subset: CD45RA-negative fraction. These TCRs come from a woman aged 25-40 years in good health.

Comments on this clone: This same CDR3 is encoded by further DNA sequences in the sample. The J gene is TRBJ1-1, the V gene TRBV28; D not resolved. The CDR3 extends over 12 amino acids. Trimming left V 5 bases short and J 4 bases short, with 8 bases between. CDR1 MDHEN and CDR2 SYDVKM come from the germline V gene. The CDR3 is CASSLEGTEAFF. In DNA form, the CDR3 reads TGTGCCAGCAGTCTAGAGGGCACTGAAGCTTTCTTT.

The chain has TRBV11-1 and TRBJ2-5; TRBD2 might be the D (5 bases). Trimming removed 4 bases at V and 5 bases at J, with 11 bases between. The CDR3 is made up of 13 amino acids. Germline values: CDR1 SGHAT, CDR2 FQDESV (reference sequence). As DNA, the CDR3 is TGTGCCAGCAGCTGGGGAGCGTGGGAGACCCAGTACTTC. It encodes CASSWGAWETQYF.

The rearrangement joins TRBV2 to TRBJ2-3; D gene ambiguous. Germline V lookup: CDR1 SNHLY, CDR2 FYNNEI. The CDR3 totals 12 residues. V was pared by 7 bases and J by 6 bases, with 11 bases between. This CDR3 reads CASTSRADTQYF. CDR3 coding DNA: TGTGCCAGCACCAGCCGGGCGGATACGCAGTATTTT.

This chain connects TRBV7-9 to TRBJ1-1, with 7 bases matching TRBD1. The CDR3 is 14 amino acids. With V trimmed by 3 bases and J by 5 bases, 6 bases remained unmatched. Germline V CDR1 and CDR2: SEHNR, FQNEAQ (reference sequence). DNA for the CDR3: TGTGCCAGCAGCTTTCGACAGGGAGGGACTGAAGCTTTCTTT. Translated: CASSFRQGGTEAFF.

This chain connects TRBV18 to TRBJ2-5; D is uncertain. V was trimmed by 0 bases and J by 5 bases, leaving 13 bases between them. The CDR3 contains 15 residues. Germline CDR1 reads KGHSH; CDR2 reads LQKENI. The DNA for the CDR3 is TGTGCCAGCTCACCACCATGGTCGGAATCGGAGACCCAGTACTTC. Translation: CASSPPWSESETQYF.

The chain recombines TRBV14 with TRBJ1-2; tentatively, D is TRBD1 (5 bases). CDR3 length: 14 residues. CDR1 SGHDN and CDR2 FVKESK come from the germline V gene. V was clipped by 3 bases and J by 4 bases, with 12 bases between them. The CDR3 here is CASSHGGSGYGYTF. CDR3 nucleotides: TGTGCCAGCAGCCATGGGGGATCCGGCTATGGCTACACCTTC.

The chain carries TRBV18 and TRBJ1-5; TRBD1 is a possible D gene (5 bases). Germline lookup yields CDR1 KGHSH and CDR2 LQKENI. This CDR3 is 14 amino acids long. V lost 4 bases and J 2 bases, leaving 9 bases between the germline ends. CDR3 amino acids: CASSLDTGNQPQHF. For the CDR3, the DNA is TGTGCCAGCTCACTGGACACAGGCAATCAGCCCCAGCATTTT.

In this sample, this clone turned up many times. This chain joins TRBV28 and TRBJ2-5; 10 bases line up with TRBD2. With V trimmed by 3 bases and J by 6 bases, 7 bases remained unmatched. The CDR3 spans 15 residues. From germline, CDR1 is MDHEN and CDR2 SYDVKM. The CDR3 DNA is TGTGCCAGCAGTTTTAGGCTAGCGGGAGAAAAGACCCAGTACTTC. This translates into CASSFRLAGEKTQYF.

V and J are TRBV4-1 and TRBJ2-5, with 7 nucleotides matching TRBD2. This CDR3 region has 15 residues. The V and J ends lost 4 bases and 6 bases, in that order; junction bases with no gene match: 11. The germline V gene encodes CDR1 MGHRA and CDR2 YSYEKL. The CDR3 DNA is TGCGCCAGCAGCCCTCCCCTTGGGGGGGAGCAGACCCAGTACTTC. It encodes CASSPPLGGEQTQYF.

This clone was observed a single time. V and J are TRBV30 and TRBJ2-5, with D tentatively TRBD2 (6 bases). V was trimmed by 1 base and J by 2 bases, leaving 17 bases between them. The germline gives CDR1 GTSNPN, CDR2 SVGIG (reference sequence). The CDR3 runs 16 residues. CDR3 sequence (DNA): TGTGCCTGGAGTGGACGGAGGAGGGGACCGCAAGAGACCCAGTACTTC. This gives the protein CAWSGRRRGPQETQYF. Based on the CDR3 plus reference TRBV30 and TRBJ2-5, the full variable domain is SQTIHQWPATLVQPVGSPLSLECTVEGTSNPNLYWYRQAAGRGLQLLFYSVGIGQISSEVPQNLSASRPQDRQFILSSKKLLLSDSGFYLCAWSGRRRGPQETQYFGPGTRLLVL.

The rearrangement uses TRBV5-1 and TRBJ2-7; no firm D call. Germline CDR1 reads SGHRS; CDR2 reads YFSETQ. Trimming cost V 4 bases and J 3 bases, with 11 bases left between them. CDR3 length: 13 residues. As DNA, the CDR3 is TGCGCCAGCAGCAAGCAGCAGGACTACGAGCAGTACTTC. This encodes CASSKQQDYEQYF.

The CDR3 DNA reads TGTGCCAGTAGTATCGGAGGTGGAGGGAGAGGCGGGGAGCTGTTTTTT. Translated, it gives CASSIGGGGRGGELFF. V and J are TRBV19 and TRBJ2-2, with a tentative D call TRBD2 (6 bases). Germline CDR1 and CDR2: LNHDA and SQIVND (reference sequence). The length of the CDR3 is 16 residues. V was shortened by 3 bases and J by 7 bases, with 18 bases between the two germline ends.

This chain uses TRBV7-9 with TRBJ2-5; D is perhaps TRBD2 (5 bases). The germline V and J ends were trimmed by 2 bases and 4 bases, with 14 bases remaining between them. There are 15 residues in the CDR3. Germline V lookup: CDR1 SEHNR, CDR2 FQNEAQ (reference sequence). In DNA form, the CDR3 reads TGTGCCAGCAGCTTATTGGCGGGCTTGGCAGAGACCCAGTACTTC. Protein product: CASSLLAGLAETQYF.

CDR3: CASSIVADTQYF. The DNA for the CDR3 is TGCGCCAGCAGCATAGTAGCAGATACGCAGTATTTT. This chain joins TRBV5-1 and TRBJ2-3; D not certain. V was clipped by 4 bases and J by 4 bases, with 7 bases between them. The CDR3 spans 12 residues. Germline V gives CDR1 SGHRS, CDR2 YFSETQ.

In regard to this clone: Different DNA sequences within this sample yield the same CDR3. V is TRBV4-1 and J is TRBJ1-5; D is unresolved. CDR1 is MGHRA, CDR2 YSYEKL, per germline. Trimming pared 0 bases from V and 3 bases from J, leaving 9 bases between. CDR3 length: 15 residues. CDR3 sequence: CASSQDGRVNQPQHF. In DNA, the CDR3 is TGCGCCAGCAGCCAAGATGGGAGGGTCAATCAGCCCCAGCATTTT.

The chain uses TRBV7-9 and TRBJ2-2, with D possibly TRBD1 on 5 matching bases. This CDR3 has 15 residues. With 2 bases removed from V and 0 bases from J, the gap between germline ends came to 7 bases. Germline V lookup: CDR1 SEHNR, CDR2 FQNEAQ (reference sequence). In nucleotides, the CDR3 is TGTGCCAGCAGCTTATCCAGGGCGAACACCGGGGAGCTGTTTTTT. The encoded protein is CASSLSRANTGELFF.

V gene TRBV2 combines with J gene TRBJ2-5; 12 positions match TRBD2. The germline gives CDR1 SNHLY, CDR2 FYNNEI. The CDR3 loop spans 18 amino acids. V shed 7 bases and J 4 bases; nucleotides not matched to a gene: 16. The CDR3 is CASIEGGLAGRVRETQYF. The CDR3, as DNA: TGTGCCAGCATCGAGGGGGGACTAGCGGGTAGGGTACGAGAGACCCAGTACTTC.

About this clone itself: This CDR3 is missing its conserved last phenylalanine or tryptophan, likely due to a read error. The limits of the CDR3 on the DNA are not certain, so only TCRdb's listed CDR3 is given. J is TRBJ1-2 and V is TRBV28; whether TRBD1, the table's D call, matches the DNA was not checked. Germline CDR1 and CDR2: MDHEN and SYDVKM. The CDR3 is 11 amino acids long, termini counted. The CDR3 loop reads CASSPRDSVLL.